This T cell receptor beta chain was found in a study of control samples from healthy donors and cancer patients (dated by TCRdb to about 2020). This clone was seen more than once but under ten times. Its antigen remains unidentified. Base-call qualities are not available, and no considerably larger clone is one nucleotide away. Reading the germline V gene gives CDR1 KGHSH and CDR2 LQKENI. At the junction V is shortened by 4 bases and J by 1 base; bases outside the gene matches: 10. Its CDR3 holds 17 amino acids, cysteine through phenylalanine. CDR3 DNA only is kept here, 51 bases in frame from base 1. The method was the immunoSEQ multiplex PCR assay. What TCRdb holds here is the immuneACCESS table cut down to in-frame rearrangements. Part of the clones is not present; checked against another copy, under half of the missing clones reflect an unresolved V gene, and the others are unexplained. The sample table records roughly 83,000 clones; around 80% of these occur just once. Around 10% of the sample is taken by the ten largest.

The specimen was blood. The V gene is TRBV18 and the J gene is TRBJ2-3; 8 central bases correspond to TRBD1. This TCR was recovered from a woman aged 60-75 years in good health. For the CDR3, the sequence is CASSRRTGSVGTDTQYF. The nucleotides read TGTGCCAGCTCACGGAGGACAGGGTCGGTGGGCACAGATACGCAGTATTTT.